The present T cell receptor beta chain was sequenced within a study of blood T cell repertoires in COVID-19. Germline CDR1 and CDR2: KGHSH and LQKENI. V shed 4 bases and J 2 bases; nucleotides not matched to a gene: 3. This CDR3 region has 16 residues. Clones were read by immunoSEQ multiplex PCR, and TCRdb kept only the in-frame ones, dropping some. The sample holds 250,000 to 300,000 clones, around 86% seen once. Participant ages covered about 18 to 100 years across 24 US areas. Allocation to cohorts depended on clinical history reported by the participants. The receptor comes from a woman aged 40 to 50 who had recovered from COVID-19. The chain is built from TRBV18 and TRBJ1-3, with 12 bases lining up with TRBD1. Sequencing input: PBMCs or T cells enriched from blood (not recorded which). The CDR3 nucleotides are TGTGCCAGCTCACTGGGGACAGGGGGCACTGGAAACACCATATATTTT. This gives the protein CASSLGTGGTGNTIYF.